Following are 29 T cell receptor beta chains from one sample sequenced in a study of T cell responses to AZD1222 COVID-19 vaccine. Sequencing was performed with immunoSEQ multiplex PCR; in TCRdb, only in-frame clones are kept and a portion is missing. This table has some 150,000 clones, about 91% appearing once. This specimen was peripheral blood, taken on day 0 of AZD1222 vaccination. The receptors originated from an adult in good health.

V is TRBV6-5 and J is TRBJ1-1; 8 bases line up with TRBD1. The CDR3 is 13 residues long. Germline trimming cut 10 bases from V and 5 bases from J; bases unmatched to any gene: 9. Germline-derived CDR1 and CDR2 are MNHEY and SVGAGI. The CDR3 spells CATLWTGRTEAFF. In nucleotides, the CDR3 is TGTGCCACCTTATGGACAGGGAGAACTGAAGCTTTCTTT.

This chain uses TRBV2 with TRBJ2-7, with D maybe TRBD1 (6 bases). Deletions cut 7 bases from V and 3 bases from J, with 13 bases between. Germline V lookup: CDR1 SNHLY, CDR2 FYNNEI. The length of the CDR3 is 13 residues. The CDR3 spells CASNIAGDYEQYF. DNA of the CDR3: TGTGCCAGCAATATCGCAGGGGACTACGAGCAGTACTTC. Using reference TRBV2 and TRBJ2-7 for the parts outside the CDR3, the full variable domain is EPEVTQTPSHQVTQMGQEVILRCVPISNHLYFYWYRQILGQKVEFLVSFYNNEISEKSEIFDDQFSVERPDGSNFTLKIRSTKLEDSAMYFCASNIAGDYEQYFGPGTRLTVT.

The chain recombines TRBV7-9 with TRBJ2-2; D might be TRBD2 (6 bases). Germline assignment: CDR1 SEHNR and CDR2 FQNEAQ (reference sequence). Trimming pared 3 bases from V and 15 bases from J, leaving 11 bases between. This CDR3 has 11 amino acids. For the CDR3, the DNA is TGTGCCAGCAGCTTTTCGGGGGTGGTGTTTTTT. It specifies CASSFSGVVFF.

The CDR3 reads CASSYSGWQYF. DNA of the CDR3: TGTGCCAGCAGTTACTCGGGCTGGCAGTACTTC. The rearrangement uses TRBV6-5 and TRBJ2-7; D not certain. Germline V gene data show CDR1 as MNHEY and CDR2 as SVGAGI. The CDR3 covers 11 residues. With 0 bases removed from V and 9 bases from J, the gap between germline ends came to 6 bases.

The rearrangement links TRBV19 to TRBJ1-5, with TRBD1 as a possible D gene (5 bases). The CDR3 length is 16 residues. CDR1 and CDR2 (germline): LNHDA, SQIVND (reference sequence). Trimming cost V 10 bases and J 0 bases, with 19 bases left between them. The CDR3 sequence: CATQPGGEYSNQPQHF. The CDR3 nucleotides are TGTGCCACCCAACCCGGGGGGGAATATAGCAATCAGCCCCAGCATTTT.

This chain uses TRBV14 with TRBJ2-7; 7 bases agree with TRBD1. Germline trimming cut 3 bases from V and 2 bases from J; bases unmatched to any gene: 4. The CDR3 has 14 amino acids. The germline V gene has CDR1 SGHDN and CDR2 FVKESK. DNA for the CDR3: TGTGCCAGCAGCCAGACAGGGCTGACCTACGAGCAGTACTTC. It specifies CASSQTGLTYEQYF.

V is TRBV19 and J is TRBJ1-4; the match to TRBD1 covers 9 bases. J gave up 5 bases and V 3 bases, and 10 bases lay outside the gene matches. From germline, CDR1 is LNHDA and CDR2 SQIVND (reference sequence). CDR3 size: 17 residues. Written as DNA, the CDR3 is TGTGCCAGTAGTATCGGCCCCGCCGGGACAGGGAATGAAAAACTGTTTTTT. This gives the protein CASSIGPAGTGNEKLFF.

The chain recombines TRBV3-1 (or the pseudogene TRBV3-2) with TRBJ2-3; 10 bases are a match to TRBD2. After removal of 2 bases from V and 4 bases from J, the junction contained 6 bases not matched to a gene. The CDR3 has 16 amino acids. Germline V CDR1 and CDR2: LGHDT, YNNKEL (reference sequence). The CDR3 coding sequence is TGTGCCAGCAGCCAATCCCTAGCGGGGGCGTCAGATACGCAGTATTTT. Translation gives CASSQSLAGASDTQYF.

The J gene is TRBJ2-3, the V gene TRBV7-8; the D is unclear. The CDR3 is made up of 13 amino acids. Germline V gene data show CDR1 as SGHVS and CDR2 as FQNEAQ. Trimming took off 6 bases at V and 0 bases at J, with 7 bases between the two ends. The CDR3 spells CASSLLSTDTQYF. CDR3 coding DNA: TGTGCCAGCAGTCTACTCAGCACAGATACGCAGTATTTT.

This clone was found once. The chain is built from TRBV19 and TRBJ2-3, with 7 bases fitting TRBD1. Germline CDR1 reads LNHDA; CDR2 reads SQIVND (reference sequence). V shed 7 bases and J 0 bases; nucleotides not matched to a gene: 4. The CDR3 spans 14 residues. Here the CDR3 DNA reads TGTGCCAGTACCCAACAGGGGAGCACAGATACGCAGTATTTT. Protein product: CASTQQGSTDTQYF.

The chain combines TRBV27 with TRBJ2-1; 11 bases are shared with TRBD1. Unmatched junction bases numbered 9, after V lost 7 bases and J lost 7 bases. Germline V gene lookup returns CDR1 MNHEY and CDR2 SMNVEV (reference sequence). The CDR3 has 15 residues. The CDR3 spells CASTPLGTGGNEQFF. DNA of the CDR3: TGTGCCAGCACCCCATTGGGGACAGGGGGTAATGAGCAGTTCTTC.

The CDR3 nucleotides are TGCGCCAGCAGCTTGGCCGGTGGAGATTTCCTAGCCAAAAACATTCAGTACTTC. Translating gives CASSLAGGDFLAKNIQYF. The chain is built from TRBV5-1 and TRBJ2-4, with D unclear. The V and J ends lost 0 bases and 0 bases respectively, with 16 bases between them. The CDR3 covers 18 residues. The germline gives CDR1 SGHRS, CDR2 YFSETQ.

The chain uses TRBV3-1 (or the pseudogene TRBV3-2) and TRBJ2-1; maybe TRBD2 (6 bases). V was clipped by 4 bases and J by 2 bases, with 15 bases between them. This CDR3 is built from 16 residues. Germline V CDR1 and CDR2: LGHDT, YNNKEL (reference sequence). The CDR3 sequence is CASSPGLGRAYNEQFF. DNA of the CDR3: TGTGCCAGCAGCCCGGGACTTGGTCGAGCCTACAATGAGCAGTTCTTC.

The CDR3 loop is CASSLTTGHNQPQHF. In DNA form, the CDR3 reads TGTGCCAGCAGCCTGACGACAGGCCACAATCAGCCCCAGCATTTT. The V and J genes are TRBV27 and TRBJ1-5; maybe TRBD1 (6 bases). V shed 6 bases and J shed 3 bases, with 15 bases lying between them. Germline CDR1 MNHEY, CDR2 SMNVEV (reference sequence). This CDR3 has 15 residues.

The chain carries TRBV6-4 and TRBJ2-2, with a possible D match to TRBD2 (6 bases). The CDR3 length is 15 residues. V dropped 2 bases and J dropped 1 base, with 8 bases sitting between them. The germline V gene has CDR1 MRHNA and CDR2 SNTAGT. This CDR3 reads CASSDGGENTGELFF. The CDR3, as DNA: TGTGCCAGCAGTGACGGAGGGGAGAACACCGGGGAGCTGTTTTTT.

The CDR3 region has the DNA TGTGCCAGCAGTTTTCGTATCTATGGCTACACCTTC. Its translation: CASSFRIYGYTF. The gene calls are TRBV12-3 or TRBV12-4 and TRBJ1-2; unclear D gene. CDR3 size: 12 residues. Trimming stripped 3 bases from V and 4 bases from J, with 6 bases between.

This chain uses TRBV11-3 with TRBJ2-2, with 11 positions matching TRBD2. J was trimmed by 6 bases and V by 6 bases; bases with no gene match: 12. Germline values: CDR1 SGHNT, CDR2 YENEEA. This CDR3 spans 17 amino acids. The CDR3 sequence is CASSPTLTSGESGELFF. As DNA, the CDR3 is TGTGCCAGCAGTCCCACCCTGACTAGCGGGGAATCCGGGGAGCTGTTTTTT.

The V gene is TRBV6-5, the J gene TRBJ2-2, with TRBD1 identical over 7 bases. Germline trimming cut 6 bases from V and 5 bases from J; bases unmatched to any gene: 9. The V gene's germline CDR1 is MNHEY and CDR2 SVGAGI. The CDR3 loop spans 15 amino acids. In nucleotides, the CDR3 is TGTGCCAGCAGAAGAGGGGGCGCGGAGACCGGGGAGCTGTTTTTT. It specifies CASRRGGAETGELFF.

V is TRBV7-2 and J is TRBJ1-1; 7 bases agree with TRBD1. The CDR3 runs to 12 residues. CDR1 and CDR2 from the germline V gene are SGHTA and FQGNSA. Trimming cost V 8 bases and J 3 bases; bases outside gene matches: 3. DNA of the CDR3: TGTGCCAGCCGACAGGGTTACACTGAAGCTTTCTTT. This encodes CASRQGYTEAFF.

The chain couples TRBV30 to TRBJ1-1; D unclear. This CDR3 is built from 13 residues. The V gene's germline CDR1 is GTSNPN and CDR2 SVGIG (reference sequence). Trimming removed 2 bases from V and 1 base from J, with 8 bases in between. The CDR3 coding sequence is TGTGCCTGGAGTTTGAGGGAGAACACTGAAGCTTTCTTT. It translates to CAWSLRENTEAFF.

The rearrangement joins TRBV5-1 to TRBJ1-5, with D maybe TRBD1 (5 bases). The CDR3 totals 17 residues. The V end was cut by 2 bases, the J end by 6 bases, with 21 bases between. CDR1 and CDR2 from the germline V gene are SGHRS and YFSETQ. CDR3: CASSLGSWLPGLQPQHF. The CDR3, as DNA: TGCGCCAGCAGCTTAGGGTCGTGGTTACCAGGGCTTCAGCCCCAGCATTTT. Full variable domain (rest looked up from reference TRBV5-1 and TRBJ1-5): KAGVTQTPRYLIKTRGQQVTLSCSPISGHRSVSWYQQTPGQGLQFLFEYFSETQRNKGNFPGRFSGRQFSNSRSEMNVSTLELGDSALYLCASSLGSWLPGLQPQHFGDGTRLSIL.

The chain carries TRBV4-1 and TRBJ2-3; tentatively, D is TRBD2 (5 bases). Trimming removed 1 base from V and 2 bases from J, with 13 bases in between. CDR1 and CDR2 from the germline V gene are MGHRA and YSYEKL. This CDR3 has 16 amino acids. The CDR3: CASSQVGSASTDTQYF. The CDR3 nucleotides are TGCGCCAGCAGCCAAGTGGGTAGCGCCTCCACAGATACGCAGTATTTT.

The chain links TRBV6-5 to TRBJ1-2; D gene ambiguous. Germline V gene lookup returns CDR1 MNHEY and CDR2 SVGAGI. V lost 11 bases, J lost 4 bases, and 11 bases lay in between. CDR3 length equals 11 residues. CDR3 in DNA: TGTGCCGTCGCGCGGGGCTATGGCTACACCTTC. Protein: CAVARGYGYTF.

The J gene is TRBJ1-1, the V gene TRBV5-6; 8 bases are shared with TRBD1. The trim removed 0 bases at V and 4 bases at J, leaving 14 bases unmatched. Germline lookup yields CDR1 SGHDT and CDR2 YYEEEE. The CDR3 totals 18 residues. The chain's CDR3 is CASSLVGSGGLGGTEAFF. The CDR3 DNA sequence: TGTGCCAGCAGCTTGGTAGGGTCAGGGGGCCTGGGAGGCACTGAAGCTTTCTTT.

The rearrangement uses TRBV18 and TRBJ2-3, with 8 bases lining up with TRBD2. The germline gives CDR1 KGHSH, CDR2 LQKENI. V lost 2 bases, J lost 2 bases, and 6 bases stayed unmatched. The CDR3 is made up of 16 amino acids. CDR3 nucleotide sequence: TGTGCCAGCTCACCATCGCTAGCGGGTGCCACAGATACGCAGTATTTT. It encodes CASSPSLAGATDTQYF.

J is TRBJ1-4 and V is TRBV10-3; no firm D call. V lost 4 bases and J 1 base, leaving 4 bases between the germline ends. The CDR3 contains 13 residues. Germline V gives CDR1 ENHRY, CDR2 SYGVKD. CDR3 region: CAISARTNEKLFF. In nucleotides, the CDR3 is TGTGCCATCAGTGCCAGAACTAATGAAAAACTGTTTTTT.

V gene TRBV4-2 combines with J gene TRBJ2-2, with 12 bases that match TRBD2. CDR1 is LGHNA and CDR2 is YNFKEQ in the germline V gene. The CDR3 loop spans 16 amino acids. Trimming removed 4 bases from V and 3 bases from J; junction bases left unmatched: 3. CDR3 protein: CASSRLAGGYTGELFF. The CDR3, as DNA: TGTGCCAGCAGCCGCCTAGCGGGGGGGTACACCGGGGAGCTGTTTTTT.

This chain connects TRBV11-2 to TRBJ1-1, with D possibly matching TRBD1 (5 bases). Looked up from germline, CDR1 is SGHAT and CDR2 is FQNNGV. CDR3 length: 14 residues. With 6 bases removed from V and 5 bases from J, the gap between germline ends came to 16 bases. CDR3 sequence reads: CASSGWQGGTEAFF. DNA of the CDR3: TGTGCCAGCAGTGGGTGGCAGGGTGGGACTGAAGCTTTCTTT.

This clone was seen a few times. The chain combines TRBV10-3 with TRBJ1-5; possible D gene TRBD1, 6 bases. Germline CDR1 is ENHRY and CDR2 is SYGVKD. The germline V and J ends were trimmed by 6 bases and 2 bases, with 14 bases remaining between them. This CDR3 is built from 15 residues. CDR3 protein: CAIRKTGSGNQPQHF. CDR3 nucleotides: TGTGCCATCAGAAAGACAGGTAGCGGCAATCAGCCCCAGCATTTT.